This is a list of T cell receptor beta chains from one sample in a study of early T cells in non-severe SARS-CoV-2 infection. TCRdb re-called the 5' RACE reads with MiXCR, one entry per CDR3 protein. The table has approximately 70,000 distinct CDR3 sequences, 4.6% seen once; the top ten hold approximately 3.7%. Material: whole blood, obtained at baseline. These receptors originate from an adult who was a healthcare worker with PCR-confirmed SARS-CoV-2 infection or an uninfected control (not recorded which). The donor label of this sample is uncertain. CDR3s include the opening cysteine and the closing phenylalanine or tryptophan. Only part of the rows carry a size: once, few, many, or a class if the clone is expanded.

clone size	V gene	J gene	CDR3 protein
few	TRBV29-1	TRBJ2-1	CSLVGGDEQFF
few	TRBV10-3	TRBJ2-3	CAITQGIEDTQYF
.	TRBV10-3	TRBJ2-7	CAISESRQDPGEQYF
many	TRBV6-1	TRBJ2-7	CASTSGGTPYEQYF
few	TRBV13	TRBJ2-7	CASSSSVTVGTNGQYF
many	TRBV29-1	TRBJ2-3	CSVEDIRTGRFGDTQYF
many	TRBV7-6	TRBJ1-1	CASSLTGGYGEAFF
many	TRBV6-5	TRBJ1-5	CASSPSSNQPQHF
many	TRBV7-8	TRBJ2-2	CASSPDRQYTGELFF
few	TRBV7-2	TRBJ1-1	CASSFSPDTEAFF
many	TRBV29-1	TRBJ2-3	CSVEGAGTDTQYF
.	TRBV7-2	TRBJ2-1	CASSLPPTGLAGGLHNEQFF
many	TRBV6-5	TRBJ2-4	CATHSLAKNIQYF
.	TRBV7-9	TRBJ2-3	CASSLAGLGTPSDTQYF
.	TRBV20-1	TRBJ1-3	CSARRGTGEGNTIYF
many	TRBV7-2	TRBJ1-2	CASSSGQGRTYGYTF
.	TRBV10-3	TRBJ2-6	CAISETVSGANVLTF
.	TRBV20-1	TRBJ2-5	CSALQGASETQYF
many	TRBV6-5	TRBJ2-3	CASSLSRGRTDTQYF
few	TRBV6-2/TRBV6-3	TRBJ1-2	CASSYPRGRGYGYTF
many	TRBV13	TRBJ1-5	CASSSRFARQSNQPQHF
many	TRBV6-5	TRBJ2-3	CASRTSWDGTDTQYF
.	TRBV18	TRBJ1-6	CASSPRAGQDSPLHF
.	TRBV14	TRBJ2-5	CASSQNPPGVTASNGEMSQYF
many	TRBV20-1	TRBJ1-4	CSARDSDKEKLFF
many	TRBV10-1	TRBJ1-1	CASSDNTEAFF
.	TRBV11-2	TRBJ2-1	CASSLTRVERNEQFF
many	TRBV6-5	TRBJ1-3	CASKQGLSGNTIYF
many	TRBV25-1	TRBJ1-2	CASSESTQGNYGYTF
few	TRBV10-3	TRBJ1-1	CAISEDGTNTEAFF
many	TRBV7-2	TRBJ2-2	CAERGRGTGELFF
.	TRBV10-3	TRBJ2-1	CATTRQGKGDEQFF
many	TRBV11-2	TRBJ2-7	CASSLDGGYEQYF
few	TRBV27	TRBJ1-1	CASIRGAEAFF
many	TRBV5-6	TRBJ1-2	CASSLWRLGGYTF
many	TRBV7-8	TRBJ2-1	CASSLATLAGDEQFF
.	TRBV7-2	TRBJ2-7	CASSVAGGPDEQYF
.	TRBV13	TRBJ2-3	CASSLVAQGADTQYF
.	TRBV12-3/TRBV12-4	TRBJ1-1	CASSFRGPNTEAFF
many	TRBV20-1	TRBJ1-2	CSAGPLSYGYTF
many	TRBV20-1	TRBJ2-5	CSAAGGPYQETQYF
few	TRBV5-7	TRBJ2-4	CASSLLAGQGIQYF
many	TRBV12-3/TRBV12-4	TRBJ1-2	CASSLASGTAYGYTF
few	TRBV6-5	TRBJ2-7	CASRPGRFYEQYF
many	TRBV6-2/TRBV6-3	TRBJ1-2	CASSHGGYGYTF
few	TRBV15	TRBJ2-1	CATSRGASGVFTNEQFF
many	TRBV10-3	TRBJ2-5	CAISEAGVTSQYF
many	TRBV12-3/TRBV12-4	TRBJ1-6	CASSRTGADSSSYNSPLHF
.	TRBV30	TRBJ2-5	CAWSRRYQETQYF
.	TRBV6-2/TRBV6-3	TRBJ2-3	CASSSSGTPDFRPQYF